The next 14 T cell receptor beta chains were all read from a single sample in a study of blood T cell repertoires in COVID-19 (TCRdb year 2020). Libraries were constructed by the immunoSEQ multiplex PCR assay. TCRdb obtained this table from immuneACCESS and retained in-frame rearrangements with V and J assigned. These tables miss some clones; where compared with another copy, unresolved V genes account for less than half of the shortfall, and the remainder is unexplained. The sample yields just over 35,000 clones; approximately 90% were counted once. The ten most abundant clones make up around 20% of the sample. Material for sequencing was peripheral blood. Receptor source: a man in his 60s with acute or convalescent COVID-19.

The rearrangement joins TRBV5-1 to TRBJ2-1; D might be TRBD2 (5 bases). The germline CDR1 and CDR2 sequences are SGHRS and YFSETQ. Trimming took 3 bases from V and 8 from J, leaving 15 bases between them. The CDR3 runs to 14 residues. The CDR3 is CASSYPSGNDEQFF. Here the CDR3 DNA reads TGCGCCAGCAGCTATCCCTCGGGAAACGATGAGCAGTTCTTC.

The chain links TRBV5-4 to TRBJ2-7, with 9 nucleotides matching TRBD1. From germline, CDR1 is SGHNT and CDR2 YYREEE (reference sequence). J was trimmed by 4 bases and V by 5 bases; bases with no gene match: 13. The CDR3 runs 16 residues. CDR3 loop: CASRPEPGQGLYEQYV. The CDR3 DNA follows: TGTGCCAGCAGACCTGAACCGGGACAGGGTTTGTACGAGCAGTACGTC.

This clone has more than one count but fewer than ten. The chain carries TRBV7-9 and TRBJ1-1, with D unclear. Germline V CDR1 and CDR2: SEHNR, FQNEAQ (reference sequence). The CDR3 extends over 13 amino acids. Trimming left V 2 bases short and J 0 bases short, with 4 bases between. The DNA of the CDR3 is TGTGCCAGCAGCTTAACGGTGAACACTGAAGCTTTCTTT. It is translated as CASSLTVNTEAFF. Full variable domain (remainder filled in from reference TRBV7-9 and TRBJ1-1): DTGVSQNPRHKITKRGQNVTFRCDPISEHNRLYWYRQTLGQGPEFLTYFQNEAQLEKSRLLSDRFSAERPKGSFSTLEIQRTEQGDSAMYLCASSLTVNTEAFFGQGTRLTVV.

This chain connects TRBV2 to TRBJ1-6; D remains unclear. The CDR3 length is 13 residues. V dropped 8 bases and J dropped 8 bases, with 13 bases sitting between them. Germline V gene lookup returns CDR1 SNHLY and CDR2 FYNNEI. The CDR3 DNA sequence: TGTGCCAGCGGAGGGATCGGGGATTCACCCCTCCACTTT. Amino acid sequence: CASGGIGDSPLHF.

This clone was seen more than once but under ten times. The genes are TRBV29-1 and TRBJ2-2, with TRBD2 identical over 7 bases. V was clipped by 8 bases and J by 2 bases; unmatched bases: 5. Per the germline V gene, CDR1 is SQVTM and CDR2 is ANQGSEA. CDR3 length: 13 residues. The CDR3 loop is CSSEGLNTGELFF. The DNA for the CDR3 is TGCAGCTCGGAGGGACTAAACACCGGGGAGCTGTTTTTT.

The J gene is TRBJ2-5, the V gene TRBV6-1; weak D call: TRBD2 (5 bases). The CDR3 spans 16 residues. Per the germline V gene, CDR1 is MNHNS and CDR2 is SASEGT. V was cut by 3 bases and J by 4 bases, with 18 bases left in between. The DNA for the CDR3 is TGTGCCAGCAGTGAGGTGGCGGGTGAGGTCGGAGAGACCCAGTACTTC. Amino acid sequence: CASSEVAGEVGETQYF.

The genes are TRBV7-2 and TRBJ1-2, with D hard to call. There are 15 residues in the CDR3. The V and J ends lost 0 bases and 1 base respectively, with 9 bases between them. Germline V lookup: CDR1 SGHTA, CDR2 FQGNSA. CDR3 DNA sequence: TGTGCCAGCAGCTTAGCGCGGCGGGTTAACTATGGCTACACCTTC. This sequence encodes CASSLARRVNYGYTF. Full variable domain (missing parts from reference TRBV7-2 and TRBJ1-2): GAGVSQSPSNKVTEKGKDVELRCDPISGHTALYWYRQSLGQGLEFLIYFQGNSAPDKSGLPSDRFSAERTGGSVSTLTIQRTQQEDSAVYLCASSLARRVNYGYTFGSGTRLTVV.

The V gene is TRBV5-1, the J gene TRBJ2-3; 7 bases match TRBD2. Germline V gene sequence: CDR1 SGHRS, CDR2 YFSETQ. This CDR3 is built from 13 residues. V shed 1 base, J shed 4 bases, and the junction held 0 bases outside the gene matches. CDR3 sequence (DNA): TGCGCCAGCAGCTTGAGCGGGGCAGATACGCAGTATTTT. It specifies CASSLSGADTQYF.

V usage is TRBV18 and J usage is TRBJ2-1; tentative D call: TRBD2 (5 bases). Trimming removed 5 bases from V and 6 bases from J, with 14 bases in between. There are 14 residues in the CDR3. The germline V gene encodes CDR1 KGHSH and CDR2 LQKENI. CDR3 sequence (DNA): TGTGCCAGCTCAACGGGATCCGGCATCAATGAGCAGTTCTTC. Protein product: CASSTGSGINEQFF.

This sequence joins TRBV6-5 and TRBJ1-2; 7 bases agree with TRBD1. The ends lost 9 bases at V and 5 bases at J; junction bases unmatched: 9. The CDR3 has 13 amino acids. Germline V gives CDR1 MNHEY, CDR2 SVGAGI. This chain's CDR3 is CASFRGREYGYTF. For the CDR3, the DNA is TGTGCCAGTTTCAGGGGGAGAGAGTATGGCTACACCTTC.

The V call is TRBV5-1, the J call TRBJ1-1, with TRBD1 matching 9 bases. The trim removed 4 bases at V and 6 bases at J, leaving 4 bases unmatched. Germline V lookup: CDR1 SGHRS, CDR2 YFSETQ. The CDR3 runs 13 residues. CDR3 amino acids: CASSAGQGSEAFF. The CDR3 nucleotides read TGCGCCAGCAGCGCTGGACAGGGGTCTGAAGCTTTCTTT.

The rearrangement links TRBV11-3 to TRBJ2-2, with D possibly matching TRBD2 (5 bases). The CDR3 runs to 15 residues. Germline loops: CDR1 SGHNT, CDR2 YENEEA. V was pared by 1 base and J by 4 bases, with 10 bases between. CDR3 loop: CASSLARGSTGELFF. CDR3 nucleotides: TGTGCCAGCAGCTTAGCCCGGGGATCCACCGGGGAGCTGTTTTTT.

The rearrangement joins TRBV5-1 to TRBJ2-1, with D perhaps matching TRBD2 (6 bases). V gave up 0 bases and J gave up 15 bases, with 13 bases separating them. The CDR3 extends over 12 amino acids. The germline V gene encodes CDR1 SGHRS and CDR2 YFSETQ. The CDR3 reads CASSLEPGVVFF. Here the CDR3 DNA reads TGCGCCAGCAGCTTGGAACCGGGAGTGGTGTTCTTC. The whole variable domain, remainder taken from reference TRBV5-1 and TRBJ2-1, is KAGVTQTPRYLIKTRGQQVTLSCSPISGHRSVSWYQQTPGQGLQFLFEYFSETQRNKGNFPGRFSGRQFSNSRSEMNVSTLELGDSALYLCASSLEPGVVFFGPGTRLTVL.

The V call is TRBV24-1, the J call TRBJ2-3, with 8 bases lining up with TRBD2. In germline, CDR1 is KGHDR, CDR2 SFDVKD. The J segment lost 0 bases and the V segment lost 6 bases, leaving 7 bases of the junction unmatched. The CDR3 spans 16 residues. CDR3: CATSTASGYSTDTQYF. The DNA of the CDR3 is TGTGCCACCAGTACGGCTAGCGGGTATAGCACAGATACGCAGTATTTT.